This record looks at one T cell receptor beta chain sequence and its context. Its cognate antigen is unknown. Deletions cut 10 bases from V and 8 bases from J, with 17 bases between. This CDR3 region has 12 residues. Germline CDR1 ENHRY, CDR2 SYGVKD. The data originate from a study of cytomegalovirus exposure and HLA in healthy donors. The study's findings and limits: Donors were assumed by presence/absence analyses to have roughly uniform sequencing depth.

PCR primers comprised 60 Vbeta and 13 Jbeta primers. Method: immunoSEQ multiplex PCR; TCRdb's copy keeps in-frame clones and lacks some. The data show around 150,000 clones, about two thirds seen once. Sequenced material: PBMCs. The TCR originated in a woman aged 25 to 45 in good health and CMV-seronegative. The V gene is TRBV10-3, the J gene TRBJ1-2; no clear D. The DNA for the CDR3 is TGTGCCACGTACGCGGGCCCCGCGGGCTACACCTTC. Translated, it gives CATYAGPAGYTF.